Described below is a single T cell receptor (beta chain) sequence and its context. Germline V gives CDR1 SGHRS, CDR2 YFSETQ. The CDR3 runs to 15 residues. After removal of 0 bases from V and 6 bases from J, the junction contained 5 bases not matched to a gene. The source of the sample is a study of blood T cell repertoires in COVID-19. This table comes from immunoSEQ multiplex PCR, and its TCRdb copy is limited to in-frame clones, with some not included. The sample lists a few hundred thousand clones, about 88% occurring once. The rearrangement uses TRBV5-1 and TRBJ2-1, with 8 nucleotides matching TRBD1. This sequence originates from a man aged 40-49 years with acute or convalescent COVID-19. Sequencing used peripheral blood. CDR3 loop: CASSLDTGGSNEQFF. The CDR3 DNA sequence: TGCGCCAGCAGCTTGGACACAGGGGGATCCAATGAGCAGTTCTTC.